One TCR beta chain is described in this entry. No antigen is known for it. CDR1 and CDR2 (germline): LNHDA, SQIVND (reference sequence). This CDR3 comprises 17 residues. V was pared by 9 bases and J by 4 bases, with 15 bases of the junction left unmatched. This entry belongs to a study of blood T cell dynamics during melanoma immunotherapy. Time point in this sample: week 3, after first cycle of checkpoint inhibitor. Apart from a couple of fast progressors, RECIST 1.1 response was judged 12 weeks post-infusion. Prior systemic cancer therapy, immunosuppressant use and other active malignancies excluded patients. Produced via immunoSEQ multiplex PCR; TCRdb's table is partial and in-frame only. The sample yields about 8,600 clones, approximately 83% seen once. General study findings and limits: It remained unknown if the driving T cell clones were melanoma-specific. At W3, later disease-control patients showed bifurcated PBMC repertoire changes, unlike progressors.

This TCR derives from a human donor with melanoma. The material was blood, obtained from a patient treated with checkpoint blockade. The J gene is TRBJ1-1, the V gene TRBV19; the match to TRBD1 covers 12 bases. The CDR3 DNA is TGTGCCAGCTTAGCCCTAGGGACAGGGGGCAGGCGCACTGAAGCTTTCTTT. Amino acids: CASLALGTGGRRTEAFF.